This T cell receptor beta chain was captured in a study of beta chain features in type 1 diabetes. Study-wide results and caveats: Naive, central memory and regulatory TCRB repertoires appeared more similar among patients than healthy donors. Any HLA-type effect on TCRB rearrangement remained unresolved here.

A word on this clone: Its matching antigen is unknown.

Germline lookup yields CDR1 MNHNS and CDR2 SASEGT. V shed 4 bases, J shed 7 bases, and the junction held 2 bases outside the gene matches. The CDR3 is 14 residues long. Investigators reverse transcribed all isolated RNA, so they sequenced expressed TCRB transcripts. The table came from immunoSEQ multiplex PCR; TCRdb's copy has only in-frame clones and leaves some out. This sample carries about 230,000 clones, around 10% of them seen once, and the ten largest clones take less than 0.035%. The chain has TRBV6-1 and TRBJ2-1, with 12 bases fitting TRBD2. Material for sequencing was naive CD4+ T cells from blood. The receptor was isolated from a woman younger than 35 in good health. The CDR3 loop reads CASSGLAGGNEQFF. DNA of the CDR3: TGTGCCAGCAGTGGGCTAGCGGGAGGGAATGAGCAGTTCTTC.